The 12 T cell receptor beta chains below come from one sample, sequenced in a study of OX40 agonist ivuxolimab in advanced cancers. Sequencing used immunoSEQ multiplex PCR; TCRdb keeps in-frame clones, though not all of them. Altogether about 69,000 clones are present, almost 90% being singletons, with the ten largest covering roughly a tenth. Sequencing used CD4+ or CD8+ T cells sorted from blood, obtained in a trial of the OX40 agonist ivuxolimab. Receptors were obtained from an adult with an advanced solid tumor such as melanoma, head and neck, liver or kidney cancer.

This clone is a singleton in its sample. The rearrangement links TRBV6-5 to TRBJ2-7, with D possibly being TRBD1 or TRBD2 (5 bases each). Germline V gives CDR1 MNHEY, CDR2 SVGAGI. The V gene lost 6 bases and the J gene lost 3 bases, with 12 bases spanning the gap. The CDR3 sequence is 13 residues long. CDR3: CASSRGQGYEQYF. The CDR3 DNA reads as TGTGCCAGCAGCCGAGGGCAGGGCTACGAGCAGTACTTC.

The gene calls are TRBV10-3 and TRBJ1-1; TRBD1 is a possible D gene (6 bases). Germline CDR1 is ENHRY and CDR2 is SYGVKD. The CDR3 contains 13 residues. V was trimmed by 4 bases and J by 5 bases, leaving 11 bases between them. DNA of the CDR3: TGTGCCATCAGTGGGGGGGGCAGTACTGAAGCTTTCTTT. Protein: CAISGGGSTEAFF.

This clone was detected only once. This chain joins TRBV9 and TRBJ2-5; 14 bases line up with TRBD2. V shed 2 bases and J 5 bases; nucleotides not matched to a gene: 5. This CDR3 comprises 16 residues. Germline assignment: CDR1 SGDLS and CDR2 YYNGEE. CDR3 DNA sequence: TGTGCCAGCAGCGTGACTAGCGGGAGGGTTCAGGAGACCCAGTACTTC. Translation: CASSVTSGRVQETQYF.

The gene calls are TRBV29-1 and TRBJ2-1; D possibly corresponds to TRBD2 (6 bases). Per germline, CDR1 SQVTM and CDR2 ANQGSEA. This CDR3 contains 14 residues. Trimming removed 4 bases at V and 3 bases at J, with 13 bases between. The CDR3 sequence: CSVGRRALYNEQFF. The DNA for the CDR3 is TGCAGCGTTGGGCGGAGGGCCCTCTACAATGAGCAGTTCTTC.

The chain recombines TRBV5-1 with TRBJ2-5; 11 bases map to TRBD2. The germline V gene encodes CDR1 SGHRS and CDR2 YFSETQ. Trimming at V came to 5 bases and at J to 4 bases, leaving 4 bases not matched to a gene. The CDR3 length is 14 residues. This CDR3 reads CASRPLAGVETQYF. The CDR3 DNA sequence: TGCGCCAGCAGGCCACTAGCGGGAGTAGAGACCCAGTACTTC. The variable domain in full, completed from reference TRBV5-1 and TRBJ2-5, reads KAGVTQTPRYLIKTRGQQVTLSCSPISGHRSVSWYQQTPGQGLQFLFEYFSETQRNKGNFPGRFSGRQFSNSRSEMNVSTLELGDSALYLCASRPLAGVETQYFGPGTRLLVL.

The CDR3 DNA follows: TGCGCCAGCAGTGCTTCAGGGAGGAAGAACACTGAAGCTTTCTTT. Amino acid sequence: CASSASGRKNTEAFF. The V call is TRBV10-1, the J call TRBJ1-1; the D gene is possibly TRBD1 (5 bases). Germline-derived CDR1 and CDR2 are WNHNN and SYGVQD (reference sequence). Trimming pared 4 bases from V and 1 base from J, leaving 13 bases between. This CDR3 contains 15 residues.

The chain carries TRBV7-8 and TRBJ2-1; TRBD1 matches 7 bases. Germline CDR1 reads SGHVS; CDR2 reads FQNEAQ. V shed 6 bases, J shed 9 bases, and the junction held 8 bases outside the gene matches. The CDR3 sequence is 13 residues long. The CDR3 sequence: CASRSGQATEQFF. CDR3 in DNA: TGTGCCAGCAGGTCCGGACAGGCAACTGAGCAGTTCTTC.

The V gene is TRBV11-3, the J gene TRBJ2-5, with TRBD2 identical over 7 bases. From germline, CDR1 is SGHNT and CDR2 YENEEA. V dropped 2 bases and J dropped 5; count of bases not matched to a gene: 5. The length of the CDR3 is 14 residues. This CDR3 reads CASSLKAGWETQYF. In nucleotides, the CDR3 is TGTGCCAGCAGCTTAAAAGCGGGATGGGAGACCCAGTACTTC.

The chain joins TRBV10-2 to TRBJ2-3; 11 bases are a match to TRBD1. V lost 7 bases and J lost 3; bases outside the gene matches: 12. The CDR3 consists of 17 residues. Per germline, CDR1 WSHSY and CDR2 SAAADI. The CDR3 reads CASTRGARDRGTDTQYF. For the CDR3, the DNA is TGCGCCAGCACCCGAGGGGCTCGGGACAGGGGGACAGATACGCAGTATTTT.

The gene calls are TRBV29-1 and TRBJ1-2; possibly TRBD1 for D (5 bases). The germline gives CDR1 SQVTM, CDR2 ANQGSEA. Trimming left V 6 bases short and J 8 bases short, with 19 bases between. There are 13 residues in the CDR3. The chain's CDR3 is CSVTGTPGQGYTF. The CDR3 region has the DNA TGCAGCGTCACCGGGACGCCTGGTCAAGGCTACACCTTC.

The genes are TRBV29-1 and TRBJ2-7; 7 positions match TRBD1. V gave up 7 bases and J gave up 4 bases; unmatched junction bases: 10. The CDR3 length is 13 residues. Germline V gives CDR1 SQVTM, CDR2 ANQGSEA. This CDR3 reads CSAATGSLYEQYF. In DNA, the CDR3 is TGCAGCGCTGCGACAGGGAGTCTGTACGAGCAGTACTTC.

The CDR3 coding sequence is TGCAGCGTTGAAGATGATGTATCAGAGCAGTTCTTC. It yields the protein CSVEDDVSEQFF. This sequence joins TRBV29-1 and TRBJ2-1; D uncertain. The CDR3 is 12 amino acids. V lost 0 bases to trimming and J lost 10 bases, with 10 bases between them. Germline-derived CDR1 and CDR2 are SQVTM and ANQGSEA.